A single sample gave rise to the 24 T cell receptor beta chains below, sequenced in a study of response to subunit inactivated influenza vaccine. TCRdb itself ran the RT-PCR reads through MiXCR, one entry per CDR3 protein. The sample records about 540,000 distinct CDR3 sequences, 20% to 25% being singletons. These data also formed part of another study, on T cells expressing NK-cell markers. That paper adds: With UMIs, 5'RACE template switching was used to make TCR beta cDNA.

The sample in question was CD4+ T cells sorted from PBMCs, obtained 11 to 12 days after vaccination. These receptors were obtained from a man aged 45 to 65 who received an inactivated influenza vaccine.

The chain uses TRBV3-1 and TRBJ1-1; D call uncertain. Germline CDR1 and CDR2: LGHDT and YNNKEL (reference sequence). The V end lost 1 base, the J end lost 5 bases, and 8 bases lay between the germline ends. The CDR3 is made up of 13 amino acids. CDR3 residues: CASSQAGWTEAFF. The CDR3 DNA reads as TGTGCCAGCAGCCAAGCCGGGTGGACTGAAGCTTTCTTT.

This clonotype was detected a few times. CDR3 sequence: CASSPTQGSSEQYF. CDR3 in DNA: TGTGCCAGCTCACCGACACAGGGGAGTTCAGAGCAGTACTTC. The chain carries TRBV18 and TRBJ2-7; 7 bases are a match to TRBD1. The CDR3 has 14 residues. Germline V gene sequence: CDR1 KGHSH, CDR2 LQKENI. V lost 3 bases, J lost 7 bases, and 9 bases stayed unmatched.

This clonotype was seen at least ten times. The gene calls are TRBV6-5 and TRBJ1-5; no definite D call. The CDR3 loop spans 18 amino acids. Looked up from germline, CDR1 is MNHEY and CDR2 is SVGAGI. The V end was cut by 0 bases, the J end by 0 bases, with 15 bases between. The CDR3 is CASSYSSRAEYSNQPQHF. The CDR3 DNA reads TGTGCCAGCAGTTACTCGAGTCGCGCAGAGTATAGCAATCAGCCCCAGCATTTT.

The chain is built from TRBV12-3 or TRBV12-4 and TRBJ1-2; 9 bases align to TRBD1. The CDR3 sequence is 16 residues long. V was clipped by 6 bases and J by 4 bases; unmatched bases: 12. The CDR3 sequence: CASSKLFTGGSYGYTF. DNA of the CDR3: TGTGCCAGCAGCAAGCTCTTCACAGGGGGCAGCTATGGCTACACCTTC.

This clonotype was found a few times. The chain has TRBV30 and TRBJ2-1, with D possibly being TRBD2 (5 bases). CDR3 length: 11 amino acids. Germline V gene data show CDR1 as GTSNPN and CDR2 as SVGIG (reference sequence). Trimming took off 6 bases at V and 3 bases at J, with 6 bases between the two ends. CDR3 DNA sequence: TGTGCCTGCGGGATCTACAATGAGCAGTTCTTC. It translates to CACGIYNEQFF.

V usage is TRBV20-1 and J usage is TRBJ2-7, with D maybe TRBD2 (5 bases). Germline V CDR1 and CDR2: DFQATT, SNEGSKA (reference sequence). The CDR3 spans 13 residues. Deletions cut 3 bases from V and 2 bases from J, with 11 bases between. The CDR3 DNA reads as TGCAGTGCTAGTCGACGGGATACCTACGAGCAGTACTTC. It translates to CSASRRDTYEQYF.

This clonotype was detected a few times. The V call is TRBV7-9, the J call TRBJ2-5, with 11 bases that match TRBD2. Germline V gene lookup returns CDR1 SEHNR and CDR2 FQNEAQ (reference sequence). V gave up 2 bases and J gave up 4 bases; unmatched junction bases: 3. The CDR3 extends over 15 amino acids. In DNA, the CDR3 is TGTGCCAGCAGCTTACGCCTAGCGGGAGGAGAGACCCAGTACTTC. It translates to CASSLRLAGGETQYF.

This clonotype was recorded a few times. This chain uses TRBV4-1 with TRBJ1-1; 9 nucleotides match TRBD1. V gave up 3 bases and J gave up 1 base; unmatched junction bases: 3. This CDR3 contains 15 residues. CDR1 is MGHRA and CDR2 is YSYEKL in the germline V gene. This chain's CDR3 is CASSHLGQGNTEAFF. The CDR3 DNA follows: TGCGCCAGCAGCCACTTGGGACAGGGGAACACTGAAGCTTTCTTT.

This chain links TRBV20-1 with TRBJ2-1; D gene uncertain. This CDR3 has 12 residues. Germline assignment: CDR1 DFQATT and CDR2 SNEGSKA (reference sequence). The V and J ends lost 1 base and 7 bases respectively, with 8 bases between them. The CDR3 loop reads CSARGFNNEQFF. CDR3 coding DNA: TGCAGTGCTAGAGGGTTTAATAATGAGCAGTTCTTC.

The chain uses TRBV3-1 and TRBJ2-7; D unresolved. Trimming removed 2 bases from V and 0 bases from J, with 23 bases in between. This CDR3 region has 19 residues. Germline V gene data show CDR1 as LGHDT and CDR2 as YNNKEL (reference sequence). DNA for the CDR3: TGTGCCAGCAGCCAAAGTACCATCCTCCCCACGGGTATCTCCTACGAGCAGTACTTC. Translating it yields CASSQSTILPTGISYEQYF.

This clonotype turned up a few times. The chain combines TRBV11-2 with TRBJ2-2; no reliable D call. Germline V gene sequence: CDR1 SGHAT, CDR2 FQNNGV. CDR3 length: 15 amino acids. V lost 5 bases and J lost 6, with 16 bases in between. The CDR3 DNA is TGTGCCAGCAGCCCCAGTAGGTTGCGTCCCGGGGAGCTGTTTTTT. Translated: CASSPSRLRPGELFF.

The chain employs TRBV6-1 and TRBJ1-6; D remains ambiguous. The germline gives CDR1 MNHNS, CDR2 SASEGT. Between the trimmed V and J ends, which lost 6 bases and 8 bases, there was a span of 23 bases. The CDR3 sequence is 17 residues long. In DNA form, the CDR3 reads TGTGCCAGCAGCCCTGCCGCTAGCACGGCAAAATATTCACCCCTCCACTTT. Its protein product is CASSPAASTAKYSPLHF.

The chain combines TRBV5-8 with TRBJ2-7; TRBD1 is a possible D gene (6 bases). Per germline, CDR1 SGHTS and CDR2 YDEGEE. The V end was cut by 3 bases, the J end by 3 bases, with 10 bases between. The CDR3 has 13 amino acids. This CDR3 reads CASSWDIDYEQYF. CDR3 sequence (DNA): TGTGCCAGCAGCTGGGACATAGACTACGAGCAGTACTTC.

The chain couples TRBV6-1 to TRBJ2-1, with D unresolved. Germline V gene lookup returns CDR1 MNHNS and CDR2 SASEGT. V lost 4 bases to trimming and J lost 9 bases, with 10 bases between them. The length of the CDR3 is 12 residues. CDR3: CASSVERFEQFF. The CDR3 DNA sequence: TGTGCCAGCAGTGTCGAGCGTTTTGAGCAGTTCTTC.

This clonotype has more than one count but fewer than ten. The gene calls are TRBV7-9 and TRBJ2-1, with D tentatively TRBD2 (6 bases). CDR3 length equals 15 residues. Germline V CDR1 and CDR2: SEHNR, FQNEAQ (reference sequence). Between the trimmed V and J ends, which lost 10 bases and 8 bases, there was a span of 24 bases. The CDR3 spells CATVLAYGSIHEQFF. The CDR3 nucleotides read TGTGCCACCGTCCTAGCGTACGGGTCCATACATGAGCAGTTCTTC.

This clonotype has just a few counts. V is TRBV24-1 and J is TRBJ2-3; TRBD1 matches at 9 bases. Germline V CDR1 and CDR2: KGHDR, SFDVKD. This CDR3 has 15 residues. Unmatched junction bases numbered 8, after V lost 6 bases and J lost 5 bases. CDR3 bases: TGTGCCACCAGTCGGACAGGGGCGATTCAAGATACGCAGTATTTT. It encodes CATSRTGAIQDTQYF.

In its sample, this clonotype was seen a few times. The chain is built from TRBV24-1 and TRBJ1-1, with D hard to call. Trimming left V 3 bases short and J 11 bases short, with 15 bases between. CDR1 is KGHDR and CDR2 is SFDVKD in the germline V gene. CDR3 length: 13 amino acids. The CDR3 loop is CATSDGAGVSAFF. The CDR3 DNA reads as TGTGCCACCAGTGATGGCGCGGGAGTTTCCGCTTTCTTT.

CDR3 nucleotide sequence: TGCAGCGCAGCAGGGCAGGGGGTAACTGAAGCTTTCTTT. This translates into CSAAGQGVTEAFF. The genes are TRBV29-1 and TRBJ1-1, with 7 nucleotides matching TRBD1. Germline V gives CDR1 SQVTM, CDR2 ANQGSEA. With V trimmed by 7 bases and J by 5 bases, 10 bases remained unmatched. The CDR3 loop spans 13 amino acids.

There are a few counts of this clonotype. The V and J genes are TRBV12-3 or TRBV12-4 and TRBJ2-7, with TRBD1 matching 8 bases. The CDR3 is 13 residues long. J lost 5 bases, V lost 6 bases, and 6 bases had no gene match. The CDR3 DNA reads TGTGCCAGCAGGACCGGGACAGGCCACGAGCAGTACTTC. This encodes CASRTGTGHEQYF.

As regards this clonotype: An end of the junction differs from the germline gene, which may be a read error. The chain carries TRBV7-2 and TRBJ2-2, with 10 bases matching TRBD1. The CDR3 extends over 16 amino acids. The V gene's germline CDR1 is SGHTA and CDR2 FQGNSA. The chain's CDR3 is CPSSLRTGGLTGELFF. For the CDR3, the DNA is TGTCCCAGCAGCTTACGGACAGGGGGACTAACCGGGGAGCTGTTTTTT.

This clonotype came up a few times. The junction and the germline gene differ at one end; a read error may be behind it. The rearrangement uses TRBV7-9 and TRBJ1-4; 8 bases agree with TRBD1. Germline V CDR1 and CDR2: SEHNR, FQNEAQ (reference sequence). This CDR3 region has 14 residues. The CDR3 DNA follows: TGTGCCAGCAGCTTCGGCAGGGGGCATGAGAAACTGTTTTTT. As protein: CASSFGRGHEKLFF. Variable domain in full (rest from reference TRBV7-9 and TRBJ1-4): DTGVSQNPRHKITKRGQNVTFRCDPISEHNRLYWYRQTLGQGPEFLTYFQNEAQLEKSRLLSDRFSAERPKGSFSTLEIQRTEQGDSAMYLCASSFGRGHEKLFFGSGTQLSVL.

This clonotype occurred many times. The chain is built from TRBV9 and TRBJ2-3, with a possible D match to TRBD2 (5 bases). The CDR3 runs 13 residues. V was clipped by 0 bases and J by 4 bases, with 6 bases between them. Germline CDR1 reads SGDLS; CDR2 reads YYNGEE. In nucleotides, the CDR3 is TGTGCCAGCAGCGTAGCGGGGTCAGATACGCAGTATTTT. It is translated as CASSVAGSDTQYF.

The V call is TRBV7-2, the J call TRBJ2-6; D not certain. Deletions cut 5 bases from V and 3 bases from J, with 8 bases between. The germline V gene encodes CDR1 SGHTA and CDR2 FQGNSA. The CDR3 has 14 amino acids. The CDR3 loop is CASSLRGGANVLTF. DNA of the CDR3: TGTGCCAGCAGCCTGAGAGGTGGGGCCAACGTCCTGACTTTC.

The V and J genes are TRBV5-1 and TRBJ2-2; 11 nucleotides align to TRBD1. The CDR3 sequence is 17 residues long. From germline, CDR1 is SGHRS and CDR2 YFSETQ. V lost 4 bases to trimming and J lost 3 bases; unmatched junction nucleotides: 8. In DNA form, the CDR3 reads TGCGCCAGCAGCAGGACAGGGGGCGTTTCTGACACCGGGGAGCTGTTTTTT. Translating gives CASSRTGGVSDTGELFF.